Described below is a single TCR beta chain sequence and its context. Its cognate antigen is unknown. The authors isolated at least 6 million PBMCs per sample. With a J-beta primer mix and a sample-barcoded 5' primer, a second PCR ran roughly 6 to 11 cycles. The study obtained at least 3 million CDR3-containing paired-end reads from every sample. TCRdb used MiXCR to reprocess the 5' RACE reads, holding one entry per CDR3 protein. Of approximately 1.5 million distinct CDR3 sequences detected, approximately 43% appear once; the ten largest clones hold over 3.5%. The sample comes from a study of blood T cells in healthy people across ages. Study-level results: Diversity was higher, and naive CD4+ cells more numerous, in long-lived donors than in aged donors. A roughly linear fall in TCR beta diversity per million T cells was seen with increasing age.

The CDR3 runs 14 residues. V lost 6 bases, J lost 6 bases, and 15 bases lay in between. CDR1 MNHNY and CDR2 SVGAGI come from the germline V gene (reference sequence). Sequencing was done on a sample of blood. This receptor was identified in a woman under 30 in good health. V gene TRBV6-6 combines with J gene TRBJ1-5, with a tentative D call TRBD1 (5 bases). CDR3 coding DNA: TGTGCCAGCAGCCCCTGGGGGTCGGGTCAGCCCCAGCATTTT. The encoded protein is CASSPWGSGQPQHF.